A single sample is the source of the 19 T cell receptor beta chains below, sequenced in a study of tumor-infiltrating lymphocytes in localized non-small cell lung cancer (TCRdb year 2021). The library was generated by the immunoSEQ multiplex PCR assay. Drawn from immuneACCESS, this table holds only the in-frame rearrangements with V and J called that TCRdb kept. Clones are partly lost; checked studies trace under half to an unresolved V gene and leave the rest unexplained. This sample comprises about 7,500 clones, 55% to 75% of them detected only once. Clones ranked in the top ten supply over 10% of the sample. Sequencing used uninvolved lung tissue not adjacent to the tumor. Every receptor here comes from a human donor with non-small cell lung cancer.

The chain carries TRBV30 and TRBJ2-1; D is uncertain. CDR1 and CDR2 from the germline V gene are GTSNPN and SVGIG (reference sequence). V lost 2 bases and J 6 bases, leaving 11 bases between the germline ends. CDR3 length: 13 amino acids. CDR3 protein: CAWSTGRINEQFF. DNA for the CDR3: TGTGCCTGGAGTACCGGACGGATCAATGAGCAGTTCTTC.

The CDR3 sequence: CAWIRAPSPNYGYTF. DNA for the CDR3: TGTGCCTGGATTCGAGCCCCATCACCTAACTATGGCTACACCTTC. The rearrangement links TRBV30 to TRBJ1-2, with D hard to call. This CDR3 spans 15 amino acids. V was clipped by 4 bases and J by 0 bases, with 15 bases between them. Germline CDR1 reads GTSNPN; CDR2 reads SVGIG (reference sequence).

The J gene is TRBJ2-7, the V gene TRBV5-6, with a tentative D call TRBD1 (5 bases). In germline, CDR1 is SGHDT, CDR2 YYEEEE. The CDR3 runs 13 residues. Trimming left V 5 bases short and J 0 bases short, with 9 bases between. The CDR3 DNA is TGTGCCAGCAGTGGGGCCTTCTCCTACGAGCAGTACTTC. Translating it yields CASSGAFSYEQYF.

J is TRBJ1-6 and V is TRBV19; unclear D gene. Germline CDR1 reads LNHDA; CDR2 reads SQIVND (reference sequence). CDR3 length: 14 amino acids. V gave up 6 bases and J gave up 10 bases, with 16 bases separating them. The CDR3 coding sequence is TGTGCCAGTAGCATCCGCCCTGGAAAGTCACCCCTCCACTTT. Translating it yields CASSIRPGKSPLHF.

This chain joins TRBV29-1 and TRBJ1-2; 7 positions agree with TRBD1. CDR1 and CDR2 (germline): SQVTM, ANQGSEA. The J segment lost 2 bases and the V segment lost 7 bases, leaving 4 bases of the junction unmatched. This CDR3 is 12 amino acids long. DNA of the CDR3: TGCAGCGCTACGGGACAGAACTATGGCTACACCTTC. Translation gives CSATGQNYGYTF.

As DNA, the CDR3 is TGTGCCAGCAGTGAGGAGCGGGGGGCTGACACAGATACGCAGTATTTT. The encoded protein is CASSEERGADTDTQYF. This chain joins TRBV2 and TRBJ2-3; 9 bases fit TRBD2. The CDR3 is 16 residues long. Trimming at V came to 3 bases and at J to 2 bases, leaving 6 bases not matched to a gene. Per the germline V gene, CDR1 is SNHLY and CDR2 is FYNNEI.

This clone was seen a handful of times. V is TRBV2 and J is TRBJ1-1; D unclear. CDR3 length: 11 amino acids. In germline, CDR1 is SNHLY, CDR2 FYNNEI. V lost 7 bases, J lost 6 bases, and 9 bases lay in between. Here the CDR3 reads CASTPGSEAFF. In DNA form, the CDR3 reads TGTGCCAGCACACCGGGATCTGAAGCTTTCTTT.

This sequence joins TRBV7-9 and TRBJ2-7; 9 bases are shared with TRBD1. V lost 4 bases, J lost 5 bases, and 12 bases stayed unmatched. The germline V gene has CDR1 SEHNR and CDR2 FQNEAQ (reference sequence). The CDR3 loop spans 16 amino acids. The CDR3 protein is CASSSDPGQGPHEQYF. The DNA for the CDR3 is TGTGCCAGCAGCTCCGATCCGGGACAGGGCCCCCACGAGCAGTACTTC.

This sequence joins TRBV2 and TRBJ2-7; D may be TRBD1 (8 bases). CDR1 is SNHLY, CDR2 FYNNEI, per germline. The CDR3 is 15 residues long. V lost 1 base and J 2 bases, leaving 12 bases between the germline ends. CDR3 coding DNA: TGTGCCAGCAGTGAAGGACAGGGGACTACCTACGAGCAGTACTTC. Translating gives CASSEGQGTTYEQYF. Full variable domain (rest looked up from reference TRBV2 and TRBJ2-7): EPEVTQTPSHQVTQMGQEVILRCVPISNHLYFYWYRQILGQKVEFLVSFYNNEISEKSEIFDDQFSVERPDGSNFTLKIRSTKLEDSAMYFCASSEGQGTTYEQYFGPGTRLTVT.

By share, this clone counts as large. CDR3: CASSESGQGYEGYTF. CDR3 bases: TGTGCCAGCAGTGAATCGGGACAGGGTTACGAAGGCTACACCTTC. The chain links TRBV25-1 to TRBJ1-2; 9 nucleotides match TRBD1. The V and J ends lost 1 base and 8 bases, in that order; junction bases with no gene match: 8. The germline V gene encodes CDR1 MGHDK and CDR2 SYGVNS. The CDR3 loop spans 15 amino acids.

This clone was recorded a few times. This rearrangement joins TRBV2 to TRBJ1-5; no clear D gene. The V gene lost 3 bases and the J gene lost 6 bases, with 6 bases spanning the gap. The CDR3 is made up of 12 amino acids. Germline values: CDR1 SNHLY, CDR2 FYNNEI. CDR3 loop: CASSDSPQPQHF. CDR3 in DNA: TGTGCCAGCAGTGATAGCCCTCAGCCCCAGCATTTT.

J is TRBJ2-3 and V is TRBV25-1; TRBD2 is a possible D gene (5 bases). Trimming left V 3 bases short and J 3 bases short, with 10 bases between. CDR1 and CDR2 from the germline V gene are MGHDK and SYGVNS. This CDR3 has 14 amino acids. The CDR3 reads CASSDVGRTDTQYF. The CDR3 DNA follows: TGTGCCAGCAGTGATGTGGGGAGAACAGATACGCAGTATTTT.

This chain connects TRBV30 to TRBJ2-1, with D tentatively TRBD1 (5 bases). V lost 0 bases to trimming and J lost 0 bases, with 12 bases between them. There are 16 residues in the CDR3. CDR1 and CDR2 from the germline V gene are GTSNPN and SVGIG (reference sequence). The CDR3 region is CAWSVQALSSYNEQFF. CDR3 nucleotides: TGTGCCTGGAGTGTACAGGCACTTAGCTCCTACAATGAGCAGTTCTTC.

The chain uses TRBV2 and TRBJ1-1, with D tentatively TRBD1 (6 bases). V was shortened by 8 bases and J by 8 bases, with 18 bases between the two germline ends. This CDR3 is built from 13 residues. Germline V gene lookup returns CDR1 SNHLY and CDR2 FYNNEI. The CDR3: CASGLGGGSEAFF. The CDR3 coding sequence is TGTGCCAGCGGGCTAGGGGGGGGTTCAGAAGCTTTCTTT.

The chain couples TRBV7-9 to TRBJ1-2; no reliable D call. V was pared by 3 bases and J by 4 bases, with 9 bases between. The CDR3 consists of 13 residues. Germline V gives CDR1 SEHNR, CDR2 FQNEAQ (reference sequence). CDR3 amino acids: CASSFGIGYGYTF. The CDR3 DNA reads TGTGCCAGCAGCTTCGGAATCGGCTATGGCTACACCTTC.

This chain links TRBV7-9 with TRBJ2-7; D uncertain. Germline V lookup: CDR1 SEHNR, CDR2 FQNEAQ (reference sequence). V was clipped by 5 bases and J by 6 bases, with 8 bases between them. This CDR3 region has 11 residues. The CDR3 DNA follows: TGTGCCAGCAGCCCCTCCATCGAGCAGTACTTC. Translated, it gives CASSPSIEQYF.

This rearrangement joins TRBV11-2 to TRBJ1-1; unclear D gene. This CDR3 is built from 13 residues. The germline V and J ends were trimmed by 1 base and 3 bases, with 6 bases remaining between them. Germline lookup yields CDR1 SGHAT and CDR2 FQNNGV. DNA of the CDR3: TGTGCCAGCAGCTTAGGAACTCACACTGAAGCTTTCTTT. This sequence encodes CASSLGTHTEAFF.

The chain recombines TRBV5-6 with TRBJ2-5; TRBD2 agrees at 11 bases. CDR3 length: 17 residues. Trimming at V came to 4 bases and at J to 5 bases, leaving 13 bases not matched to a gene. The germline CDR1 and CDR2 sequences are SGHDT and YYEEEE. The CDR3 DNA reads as TGTGCCAGCAGCGCCTTAGTTAGCGGGGGGGCCTTGGAGACCCAGTACTTC. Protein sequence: CASSALVSGGALETQYF.

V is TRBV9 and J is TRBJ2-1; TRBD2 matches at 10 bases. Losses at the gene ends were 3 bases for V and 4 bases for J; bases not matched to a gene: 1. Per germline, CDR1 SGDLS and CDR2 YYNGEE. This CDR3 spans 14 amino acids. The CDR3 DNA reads TGTGCCAGCAGCGAGCGGGGGGGTTACAATGAGCAGTTCTTC. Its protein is CASSERGGYNEQFF.